This passage covers 9 T cell receptor beta chains from one sample sequenced in a study of T cell repertoires in cytomegalovirus infection. These receptors are not linked to any known antigen. TCRdb fed the reads into MiXCR, producing one record per CDR3 protein. Of 450,000 to 550,000 distinct CDR3 sequences listed, about two fifths are singletons. The sample consisted of cultured PBMCs, taken from culture after CMV antigen stimulation. The receptor set was obtained from a human donor in good health (CMV status not recorded). Some clones in this sample may be carry-over from other donors' samples.

This rearrangement joins TRBV12-3 or TRBV12-4 to TRBJ1-5; 8 bases fit TRBD1. V dropped 6 bases and J dropped 2; count of bases not matched to a gene: 6. The CDR3 loop spans 15 amino acids. CDR3 DNA sequence: TGTGCCAGCAGAGTGGGACAGGTGCGCAATCAGCCCCAGCATTTT. Protein: CASRVGQVRNQPQHF.

This clonotype has a handful of counts. V and J are TRBV7-8 and TRBJ2-7, with D possibly TRBD2 on 5 matching bases. With 5 bases removed from V and 4 bases from J, the gap between germline ends came to 18 bases. The CDR3 loop spans 15 amino acids. Germline values: CDR1 SGHVS, CDR2 FQNEAQ. The CDR3 nucleotides are TGTGCCAGCAGCACTTCCGGGCCCCCGGGGTACGAGCAGTACTTC. This translates into CASSTSGPPGYEQYF.

Comments on this clonotype: The germline gene is not matched at one end of the junction; a read error may be the cause. The chain uses TRBV11-2 and TRBJ2-7; weak D call: TRBD1 (6 bases). The germline gives CDR1 SGHAT, CDR2 FQNNGV. The CDR3 extends over 12 amino acids. The CDR3 DNA reads TGTGCCAGCAGCTTAGGTACCGGACAGCCAGTTTTC. It translates to CASSLGTGQPVF. The entire variable domain, with the rest obtained from reference TRBV11-2 and TRBJ2-7, is as follows: EAGVAQSPRYKIIEKRQSVAFWCNPISGHATLYWYQQILGQGPKLLIQFQNNGVVDDSQLPKDRFSAERLKGVDSTLKIQPAKLEDSAVYLCASSLGTGQPVFGPGTRLTVT.

To note about this clonotype: The conserved phenylalanine or tryptophan normally closing the CDR3 is absent here, so this likely arose from a read error. J is TRBJ2-3 and V is TRBV12-3 or TRBV12-4; D is unresolved. CDR3 length: 12 residues. The ends were cut back, 6 bases at V and 2 bases at J, with 6 bases in the middle. The DNA for the CDR3 is TGTGCCAGCAGAACTACCACAGATACGCAGTATTCT. This encodes CASRTTTDTQYS.

This clonotype was counted only a few times. This chain joins TRBV7-2 and TRBJ2-2; D remains ambiguous. This CDR3 region has 14 residues. From germline, CDR1 is SGHTA and CDR2 FQGNSA. V lost 4 bases to trimming and J lost 2 bases, with 8 bases between them. The CDR3 sequence is CASSYVSNTGELFF. The CDR3 nucleotides read TGTGCCAGCAGCTACGTTAGCAACACCGGGGAGCTGTTTTTT. The variable domain in full, completed from reference TRBV7-2 and TRBJ2-2, reads GAGVSQSPSNKVTEKGKDVELRCDPISGHTALYWYRQSLGQGLEFLIYFQGNSAPDKSGLPSDRFSAERTGGSVSTLTIQRTQQEDSAVYLCASSYVSNTGELFFGEGSRLTVL.

The rearrangement uses TRBV2 and TRBJ1-3, with D hard to call. Trimming cost V 7 bases and J 0 bases, with 7 bases left between them. Germline CDR1 reads SNHLY; CDR2 reads FYNNEI. This CDR3 is 13 amino acids long. The CDR3 nucleotides read TGTGCCAGCATATGGGGCTCTGGAAACACCATATATTTT. Translated, it gives CASIWGSGNTIYF.

The rearrangement uses TRBV10-3 and TRBJ2-7; tentative D call: TRBD2 (5 bases). Deletions cut 4 bases from V and 2 bases from J, with 9 bases between. The CDR3 consists of 13 residues. Germline values: CDR1 ENHRY, CDR2 SYGVKD. The CDR3 sequence: CAISAGETYEQYF. Written as DNA, the CDR3 is TGTGCCATCAGTGCCGGGGAGACCTACGAGCAGTACTTC.

CDR3 in DNA: TGTGCCAGCAGCTTAGTCGGTGCCCAACGGGGCGGGGAGCTGTTTTTT. This encodes CASSLVGAQRGGELFF. The chain uses TRBV7-2 and TRBJ2-2; tentative D call: TRBD2 (5 bases). This CDR3 spans 16 amino acids. V was trimmed by 1 base and J by 7 bases, leaving 16 bases between them. The germline gives CDR1 SGHTA, CDR2 FQGNSA.

This clonotype came up a few times. This chain connects TRBV4-3 to TRBJ1-2; no reliable D call. This CDR3 has 14 residues. Germline V gene data show CDR1 as LGHNA and CDR2 as YSLEER. V was pared by 0 bases and J by 4 bases, with 9 bases between. The CDR3, as DNA: TGCGCCAGCAGCCAAGATTCGGGAACCTATGGCTACACCTTC. Translation gives CASSQDSGTYGYTF.